These 17 T cell receptor beta chains were all obtained from the same sample, sequenced in a study of tumor-infiltrating lymphocytes in primary liver carcinoma. The source of the blood RNA was unsorted whole blood, and germline DNA was extracted as well. The template, 450 to 650 ng total RNA, yielded TCR beta cDNA made with a constant-region primer. Three-round nested multiplex PCR performed with slightly modified ARM-PCR produced the TCR beta libraries. A C-beta reverse primer and TRBV1-TRBV30 forward primers served in each of the first two PCR rounds, at 10 cycles apiece. TCRdb reprocessed the multiplex PCR reads via MiXCR and lists one record per CDR3 protein. The table lists about 310,000 distinct CDR3 sequences, approximately 65% of them singletons. The sequenced material came from peripheral blood. The receptors shown here come from a man aged 35-49 years with primary liver carcinoma and hepatitis B virus infection.

To note about this clonotype: Just one base apart from a much larger clone, this may be a read error. The gene calls are TRBV6-2 or TRBV6-3 and TRBJ1-5; TRBD1 agrees at 8 bases. V lost 6 bases, J lost 0 bases, and 4 bases stayed unmatched. This CDR3 has 15 amino acids. Germline CDR1 and CDR2: MNHEY and SVGEGT. The CDR3 protein is CASRSGQVSNQPQHF. CDR3 in DNA: TGTGCCAGCAGGTCGGGACAGGTTAGCAATCAGCCCCAGCATTTT.

Details on this clonotype: This sequence may be a read error, since a much larger clone differs from it by one base. The rearrangement uses TRBV6-6 and TRBJ2-1; 9 positions agree with TRBD2. CDR3 size: 17 residues. Germline loops: CDR1 MNHNY, CDR2 SVGAGI (reference sequence). CDR3 bases: TGTACCAGCAGTTACTCGAAAGTAGGTAGCGGGAGCAATGAGCAGTTCTTC. Translated, it gives CTSSYSKVGSGSNEQFF.

Comments on this clonotype: At one end the junction does not follow the germline gene, possibly because of a read error. V usage is TRBV11-2 and J usage is TRBJ2-7, with D hard to call. There are 13 residues in the CDR3. Germline-derived CDR1 and CDR2 are SGHAT and FQNNGV. CDR3 amino acids: CASSLTETTAQYF. The CDR3 nucleotides read TGTGCCAGCAGCTTAACCGAGACGACCGCGCAGTATTTC.

This clonotype occurred many times. CDR3 amino acids: CASSSENSYEQYF. The CDR3 DNA follows: TGTGCCAGCAGCTCTGAGAACTCCTACGAGCAGTACTTC. The gene calls are TRBV7-9 and TRBJ2-7; D not certain. V was cut by 4 bases and J by 0 bases, with 7 bases left in between. Germline CDR1 SEHNR, CDR2 FQNEAQ (reference sequence). This CDR3 comprises 13 residues.

In the case of this clonotype: At one end the junction does not follow the germline gene, possibly because of a read error. The chain has TRBV6-5 and TRBJ2-7, with 8 bases aligning to TRBD1. Looked up from germline, CDR1 is MNHEY and CDR2 is SVGAGI. The CDR3 is 15 residues long. Written as DNA, the CDR3 is TGTGCCATCAGTTACGGGGACAGGTTCTCCTACGAACAGTACTTC. Translation gives CAISYGDRFSYEQYF.

The J gene is TRBJ2-1, the V gene TRBV5-1; TRBD2 aligns across 10 bases. J lost 9 bases, V lost 4 bases, and 13 bases had no gene match. The CDR3 loop spans 16 amino acids. The germline CDR1 and CDR2 sequences are SGHRS and YFSETQ. This CDR3 is CASSQGTSERALEQFF. CDR3 coding DNA: TGCGCCAGCAGCCAAGGGACTAGCGAGAGGGCCCTTGAGCAGTTCTTC.

This clonotype was detected a few times. The rearrangement joins TRBV28 to TRBJ2-3; TRBD2 might be the D (5 bases). Trimming shortened V by 5 bases and J by 9 bases, and 21 bases separated the two germline ends. The CDR3 loop spans 15 amino acids. CDR1 is MDHEN and CDR2 is SYDVKM in the germline V gene. The CDR3 sequence is CASSLLSPGGRTQYF. Here the CDR3 DNA reads TGTGCCAGCAGTCTACTCTCCCCGGGCGGGCGGACGCAGTATTTT.

The chain joins TRBV29-1 to TRBJ2-1; D could derive from TRBD1 or TRBD2 (5 bases each). This CDR3 has 13 residues. Trimming took off 3 bases at V and 6 bases at J, with 12 bases between the two ends. Germline CDR1 SQVTM, CDR2 ANQGSEA. The CDR3 DNA sequence: TGCAGCGTTGAGGGGGATCCGACCAATGAGCAGTTCTTC. It specifies CSVEGDPTNEQFF.

As for this clonotype: One base away lies a much larger clone, so this may be a sequencing read error. The chain joins TRBV7-8 to TRBJ2-7; weak D call: TRBD1 (5 bases). The CDR3 loop spans 14 amino acids. Germline-derived CDR1 and CDR2 are SGHVS and FQNEAQ. CDR3 amino acids: CASSSTELSYEEYF. The CDR3 DNA is TGTGCCAGCAGCTCGACAGAATTATCCTACGAGGAGTACTTC.

This clonotype has only a few counts. The chain joins TRBV11-2 to TRBJ1-3, with D uncertain. Trimming left V 2 bases short and J 1 base short, with 9 bases between. Germline V gene lookup returns CDR1 SGHAT and CDR2 FQNNGV. CDR3 size: 15 residues. CDR3 DNA sequence: TGTGCCAGCAGCTTACAGGTGCTATCTGGAAACACCATATATTTT. It yields the protein CASSLQVLSGNTIYF.

Only a few counts were recorded for this clonotype. A single base separates this from a much larger clone, so it may be a read error. Since no conserved phenylalanine or tryptophan closes the CDR3, a read error is the likely cause. This chain connects TRBV6-2 or TRBV6-3 to TRBJ1-5; D call uncertain. The CDR3 has 12 amino acids. The germline CDR1 and CDR2 sequences are MNHEY and SVGEGT. Trimming removed 5 bases from V and 7 bases from J, with 9 bases in between. CDR3 protein: CASSPREQPQHL. CDR3 nucleotide sequence: TGTGCCAGCAGTCCTCGTGAGCAGCCCCAGCATTTA.

In regard to this clonotype: The junction departs from the called germline gene at one end, perhaps through a read error. The V call is TRBV29-1, the J call TRBJ2-1, with D tentatively TRBD2 (6 bases). Germline V gene sequence: CDR1 SQVTM, CDR2 ANQGSEA. CDR3 length: 13 amino acids. The CDR3, as DNA: TGCAGCGTTGACCTGGGACTGTACAATGAGCAGCTCTTC. It is translated as CSVDLGLYNEQLF.

As concerns this clonotype: A single base separates this from a much larger clone, so it may be a read error. The chain employs TRBV10-3 and TRBJ1-1; 7 nucleotides line up with TRBD1. The CDR3 contains 14 residues. The V gene end was trimmed by 6 bases and the J gene end by 7 bases; junction bases not matched to a gene: 11. Germline V gene data show CDR1 as ENHRY and CDR2 as SYGVKD. Here the CDR3 reads CAISSRDRGHEAFF. For the CDR3, the DNA is TGTGCCATCAGCTCGAGGGACAGAGGCCATGAAGCTTTCTTT.

This clonotype was found many times. J is TRBJ2-5 and V is TRBV12-3 or TRBV12-4, with D unclear. This CDR3 is 12 amino acids long. Trimming shortened V by 5 bases and J by 7 bases, and 11 bases separated the two germline ends. CDR3 bases: TGTGCCAGCAGTCCCTCGGACGGGACCCAGTACTTC. This codes for CASSPSDGTQYF.

To note about this clonotype: One end of the junction does not line up with germline, which may come from a read error. This sequence joins TRBV10-2 and TRBJ2-5; D is undetermined. Germline V gene sequence: CDR1 WSHSY, CDR2 SAAADI. The CDR3 contains 15 residues. The CDR3 nucleotides are TGCGCCAGCAGTCGGGCCTTAACGGACCAAGAGGCCCAGTACTTC. Translation gives CASSRALTDQEAQYF.

On this clonotype: As the CDR3 is not closed by the conserved phenylalanine or tryptophan, this likely results from a read error. The rearrangement joins TRBV7-9 to TRBJ2-7; D is unresolved. V was shortened by 5 bases and J by 6 bases, with 8 bases between the two germline ends. The CDR3 is made up of 11 amino acids. Germline V gives CDR1 SEHNR, CDR2 FQNEAQ (reference sequence). The chain's CDR3 is CASSPGPEQYL. CDR3 nucleotide sequence: TGTGCCAGCAGCCCCGGACCCGAGCAGTACTTA.

For this clonotype: A much larger clone differs from this one at a single base, so this may be a read error. This chain links TRBV6-5 with TRBJ2-1; TRBD2 is a possible D gene (6 bases). CDR1 and CDR2 from the germline V gene are MNHEY and SVGAGI. Trimming pared 4 bases from V and 12 bases from J, leaving 19 bases between. The CDR3 covers 14 residues. CDR3 loop: CASSWGLARGGQFF. DNA of the CDR3: TGTGCCAGCAGTTGGGGCCTAGCGCGGGGTGGGCAGTTCTTC.